These 30 T cell receptor beta chains originate from one sample sequenced in a study of blood T cell repertoires in COVID-19. TCRdb keeps only in-frame clones here, not all; method: immunoSEQ multiplex PCR. The repertoire holds 55,000 to 80,000 clones, with 65% to 85% as singletons. The sequencing input was peripheral blood. All receptors come from a man aged 50-59 years with active COVID-19.

The genes are TRBV28 and TRBJ1-1; D not resolved. Germline values: CDR1 MDHEN, CDR2 SYDVKM. Between the trimmed V and J ends, which lost 8 bases and 5 bases, there was a span of 21 bases. This CDR3 region has 15 residues. CDR3 sequence: CASRPLSGIGTEAFF. In DNA form, the CDR3 reads TGTGCCAGCCGACCCTTGTCGGGTATCGGGACTGAAGCTTTCTTT. Supplemented by reference TRBV28 and TRBJ1-1, the full variable domain reads DVKVTQSSRYLVKRTGEKVFLECVQDMDHENMFWYRQDPGLGLRLIYFSYDVKMKEKGDIPEGYSVSREKKERFSLILESASTNQTSMYLCASRPLSGIGTEAFFGQGTRLTVV.

The chain combines TRBV7-2 with TRBJ2-3; TRBD2 is a possible D gene (6 bases). The CDR3 runs 14 residues. With 1 base removed from V and 14 bases from J, the gap between germline ends came to 19 bases. Germline CDR1 and CDR2: SGHTA and FQGNSA. CDR3 DNA: TGTGCCAGCAGCTTAGAACTAGCAAGACTTATTCCGTATTTT. This sequence encodes CASSLELARLIPYF. The full variable domain, its missing parts supplied by reference TRBV7-2 and TRBJ2-3, is GAGVSQSPSNKVTEKGKDVELRCDPISGHTALYWYRQSLGQGLEFLIYFQGNSAPDKSGLPSDRFSAERTGGSVSTLTIQRTQQEDSAVYLCASSLELARLIPYFGPGTRLTVL.

V gene TRBV7-9 combines with J gene TRBJ2-5, with 7 bases lining up with TRBD2. V was pared by 5 bases and J by 1 base, with 4 bases of the junction left unmatched. This CDR3 has 14 amino acids. Germline V gene sequence: CDR1 SEHNR, CDR2 FQNEAQ (reference sequence). Here the CDR3 DNA reads TGTGCCAGCAGCCCGTGGACTAGCCAAGAGACCCAGTACTTC. Translation gives CASSPWTSQETQYF.

The chain couples TRBV25-1 to TRBJ2-5, with D uncertain. Germline lookup yields CDR1 MGHDK and CDR2 SYGVNS. The CDR3 contains 13 residues. Trimming removed 10 bases from V and 3 bases from J, with 15 bases in between. CDR3 loop: CATIGVAEETQYF. As DNA, the CDR3 is TGTGCCACCATTGGAGTGGCGGAAGAGACCCAGTACTTC. Variable domain in full (rest from reference TRBV25-1 and TRBJ2-5): EADIYQTPRYLVIGTGKKITLECSQTMGHDKMYWYQQDPGMELHLIHYSYGVNSTEKGDLSSESTVSRIRTEHFPLTLESARPSHTSQYLCATIGVAEETQYFGPGTRLLVL.

The gene calls are TRBV12-3 or TRBV12-4 and TRBJ1-6; TRBD1 matches 7 bases. Trimming at V came to 6 bases and at J to 7 bases, leaving 3 bases not matched to a gene. CDR3 length: 13 residues. The CDR3 sequence is CASRDRVNSPLHF. The DNA for the CDR3 is TGTGCCAGCAGAGACAGGGTGAATTCACCCCTCCACTTT.

The chain uses TRBV28 and TRBJ2-7, with a tentative D call TRBD2 (6 bases). Trimming shortened V by 4 bases and J by 2 bases, and 12 bases separated the two germline ends. This CDR3 has 14 amino acids. Germline CDR1 reads MDHEN; CDR2 reads SYDVKM. The CDR3 sequence is CASSSGGDPYEQYF. CDR3 coding DNA: TGTGCCAGCAGTTCCGGAGGGGACCCCTACGAGCAGTACTTC.

The rearrangement links TRBV24-1 to TRBJ1-2; TRBD1 agrees at 7 bases. CDR3 length: 14 residues. Germline CDR1 KGHDR, CDR2 SFDVKD. The V and J ends lost 4 bases and 7 bases, in that order; junction bases with no gene match: 8. CDR3 protein: CATSDYDRDGGYTF. CDR3 in DNA: TGTGCCACCAGTGACTATGACAGGGATGGTGGCTACACCTTC.

A few counts support this clone. The chain uses TRBV19 and TRBJ2-5; perhaps TRBD1 as D (6 bases). The CDR3 runs 16 residues. Germline lookup yields CDR1 LNHDA and CDR2 SQIVND (reference sequence). Trimming removed 5 bases from V and 4 bases from J, with 20 bases in between. The CDR3 loop reads CASSSPRGRGGETQYF. The CDR3 bases are TGTGCCAGTAGTTCCCCCCGTGGCAGGGGTGGAGAGACCCAGTACTTC.

The rearrangement uses TRBV3-1 (or the pseudogene TRBV3-2) and TRBJ2-2; a weak D match, TRBD2 (5 bases). CDR3 length: 16 residues. Germline CDR1 and CDR2: LGHDT and YNNKEL (reference sequence). The V end lost 1 base, the J end lost 9 bases, and 18 bases lay between the germline ends. The DNA of the CDR3 is TGTGCCAGCAGCCAAGGCGCTAGCTTGGAGATAAGGGAGCTGTTTTTT. The encoded protein is CASSQGASLEIRELFF.

Here the CDR3 DNA reads TGCGCCAGCAGCCAAGAGAGGAACAGGGGTGATTATGGTTCACCCCTCCACTTT. Encoded protein: CASSQERNRGDYGSPLHF. The rearrangement uses TRBV4-3 and TRBJ1-6; 7 positions match TRBD1. Germline loops: CDR1 LGHNA, CDR2 YSLEER. The V gene end was trimmed by 0 bases and the J gene end by 9 bases; junction bases not matched to a gene: 14. The CDR3 runs 18 residues.

DNA of the CDR3: TGTGCCAGCAGCCACAAAGAAAGGAGGAATCAGCCCCAGCATTTT. Residues: CASSHKERRNQPQHF. This chain uses TRBV6-6 with TRBJ1-5, with D unclear. The CDR3 runs 15 residues. Trimming took off 6 bases at V and 4 bases at J, with 16 bases between the two ends. Germline assignment: CDR1 MNHNY and CDR2 SVGAGI (reference sequence).

The CDR3 sequence is CASTSNTEAFF. The CDR3 DNA sequence: TGTGCCAGCACCTCGAACACTGAAGCTTTCTTT. The chain joins TRBV28 to TRBJ1-1; D call uncertain. Trimming left V 7 bases short and J 1 base short, with 4 bases between. CDR3 length: 11 residues. CDR1 and CDR2 (germline): MDHEN, SYDVKM.

This clone was found a few times. The rearrangement joins TRBV9 to TRBJ1-5, with no clear D. The germline gives CDR1 SGDLS, CDR2 YYNGEE. Trimming shortened V by 3 bases and J by 9 bases, and 13 bases separated the two germline ends. The CDR3 runs to 13 residues. The CDR3 region has the DNA TGTGCCAGCAGCGGAGGACGGGAGGGGCCCCAGCATTTT. Encoded protein: CASSGGREGPQHF.

This clone was seen only once. This sequence joins TRBV29-1 and TRBJ2-1, with 7 positions matching TRBD1. The V and J ends lost 8 bases and 12 bases, in that order; junction bases with no gene match: 19. The CDR3 is made up of 14 amino acids. CDR1 is SQVTM and CDR2 is ANQGSEA in the germline V gene. The CDR3 here is CSSGQAGPFGVQFF. The CDR3 region has the DNA TGCAGCTCTGGACAGGCCGGGCCTTTTGGTGTGCAGTTCTTC.

The chain carries TRBV9 and TRBJ2-3; 8 positions match TRBD1. The CDR3 runs 14 residues. The trim removed 3 bases at V and 8 bases at J, leaving 8 bases unmatched. Germline V gene sequence: CDR1 SGDLS, CDR2 YYNGEE. DNA for the CDR3: TGTGCCAGCAGCGCCGGACAGGGTCACAGTACGCAGTATTTT. Translation: CASSAGQGHSTQYF.

This clone was seen once. The gene calls are TRBV6-4 and TRBJ2-7, with D possibly being TRBD2 (6 bases). The CDR3 consists of 13 residues. V dropped 5 bases and J dropped 6 bases, with 14 bases sitting between them. CDR1 and CDR2 from the germline V gene are MRHNA and SNTAGT. In DNA, the CDR3 is TGTGCCAGCAGTCTATCATTCGGGGGCGAGCAGTACTTC. This gives the protein CASSLSFGGEQYF.

For the CDR3, the DNA is TGTGCCAGCAGCCCTCTCAGGGGGCTAGCGGGAGAGAACACCGGGGAGCTGTTTTTT. It is translated as CASSPLRGLAGENTGELFF. The chain couples TRBV14 to TRBJ2-2; 10 nucleotides align to TRBD2. Germline CDR1 is SGHDN and CDR2 is FVKESK. Germline trimming cut 4 bases from V and 1 base from J; bases unmatched to any gene: 12. This CDR3 comprises 19 residues.

This chain connects TRBV28 to TRBJ2-7; the match to TRBD2 covers 11 bases. The CDR3 covers 14 residues. In germline, CDR1 is MDHEN, CDR2 SYDVKM. V was clipped by 6 bases and J by 4 bases; unmatched bases: 5. The CDR3 nucleotides are TGTGCCAGCAGACCTAGCGGGGGGATGTACGAGCAGTACTTC. It translates to CASRPSGGMYEQYF.

The chain links TRBV4-3 to TRBJ2-3, with 10 nucleotides matching TRBD2. The J segment lost 3 bases and the V segment lost 0 bases, leaving 12 bases of the junction unmatched. CDR1 is LGHNA, CDR2 YSLEER, per germline. The CDR3 has 19 amino acids. CDR3 sequence: CASSQDQGASGSGTDTQYF. CDR3 nucleotides: TGCGCCAGCAGCCAAGATCAGGGGGCTAGCGGGAGTGGAACAGATACGCAGTATTTT.

The chain employs TRBV2 and TRBJ1-2, with D hard to call. Germline CDR1 reads SNHLY; CDR2 reads FYNNEI. The CDR3 totals 12 residues. V lost 4 bases and J lost 2, with 5 bases in between. The DNA of the CDR3 is TGTGCCAGCAGTGTACGGAACTATGGCTACACCTTC. It encodes CASSVRNYGYTF.

In its sample, this clone was seen a few times. This chain connects TRBV7-9 to TRBJ2-2, with 7 nucleotides matching TRBD1. Per germline, CDR1 SEHNR and CDR2 FQNEAQ (reference sequence). The CDR3 loop spans 14 amino acids. V shed 5 bases, J shed 4 bases, and the junction held 4 bases outside the gene matches. The CDR3 DNA reads as TGTGCCAGCAGCCCGACAGGGAGCACCGGGGAGCTGTTTTTT. Residues: CASSPTGSTGELFF.

This clone was recorded a few times. This chain joins TRBV5-1 and TRBJ1-6; unclear D gene. The V gene's germline CDR1 is SGHRS and CDR2 YFSETQ. The V gene lost 0 bases and the J gene lost 6 bases, with 10 bases spanning the gap. This CDR3 is built from 15 residues. The CDR3 DNA reads as TGCGCCAGCAGCTTGGGGGTGGCGGGTAATTCACCCCTCCACTTT. Its translation: CASSLGVAGNSPLHF.

Many counts were recorded for this clone. CDR3 loop: CASRREPSGYGYTF. The CDR3 coding sequence is TGTGCCAGCAGGCGGGAACCCTCGGGGTATGGCTACACCTTC. This sequence joins TRBV2 and TRBJ1-2, with D uncertain. Germline V gives CDR1 SNHLY, CDR2 FYNNEI. This CDR3 contains 14 residues. The V gene lost 6 bases and the J gene lost 5 bases, with 16 bases spanning the gap.

The chain is built from TRBV5-4 and TRBJ2-5; tentative D call: TRBD1 (5 bases). CDR3 length: 15 amino acids. CDR1 and CDR2 (germline): SGHNT, YYREEE (reference sequence). The V end was cut by 0 bases, the J end by 4 bases, with 13 bases between. Here the CDR3 reads CASSLDPEGVETQYF. CDR3 DNA sequence: TGTGCCAGCAGCTTGGACCCGGAAGGGGTAGAGACCCAGTACTTC.

This chain joins TRBV21-1 and TRBJ2-5; the table calls TRBD2, which could not be checked here. TRBV21-1 represents a pseudogene. There are 10 residues in the CDR3. CDR3 in DNA: TGTGCCCGCACGGTGAGGACCCAGTACTTC. Translated: CARTVRTQYF.

The rearrangement links TRBV4-2 to TRBJ1-2, with TRBD1 matching over 9 bases. CDR1 and CDR2 from the germline V gene are LGHNA and YNFKEQ. This CDR3 comprises 16 residues. V was pared by 3 bases and J by 5 bases, with 10 bases of the junction left unmatched. The CDR3 here is CASSQVGDRDMYGYTF. As DNA, the CDR3 is TGTGCCAGCAGCCAGGTGGGGGACAGGGATATGTATGGCTACACCTTC.

V and J are TRBV19 and TRBJ2-1, with D perhaps matching TRBD1 (6 bases). CDR3 size: 13 residues. V shed 7 bases and J shed 5 bases, with 12 bases lying between them. Germline CDR1 LNHDA, CDR2 SQIVND (reference sequence). DNA of the CDR3: TGTGCCAGTATTAACAGGGTCCACAATGAGCAGTTCTTC. Its protein is CASINRVHNEQFF.

V gene TRBV19 combines with J gene TRBJ2-7, with 10 bases fitting TRBD2. In germline, CDR1 is LNHDA, CDR2 SQIVND (reference sequence). The trim removed 2 bases at V and 4 bases at J, leaving 11 bases unmatched. The length of the CDR3 is 17 residues. DNA of the CDR3: TGTGCCAGTAGTATAAAATCGGCTAGCGGGAGAGGATACGAGCAGTACTTC. Translating it yields CASSIKSASGRGYEQYF.

This chain uses TRBV6-5 with TRBJ2-3, with D uncertain. The germline V gene has CDR1 MNHEY and CDR2 SVGAGI. Trimming left V 6 bases short and J 4 bases short, with 11 bases between. This CDR3 is 13 amino acids long. The chain's CDR3 is CASSADAADTQYF. CDR3 in DNA: TGTGCCAGCAGCGCCGATGCGGCAGATACGCAGTATTTT.

The CDR3 region is CASSLGQNSPLHF. CDR3 bases: TGTGCCAGCAGCTTAGGACAGAATTCACCCCTCCACTTT. This chain connects TRBV7-9 to TRBJ1-6, with a tentative D call TRBD1 (5 bases). The CDR3 totals 13 residues. Germline V gene data show CDR1 as SEHNR and CDR2 as FQNEAQ (reference sequence). V dropped 1 base and J dropped 7 bases, with 5 bases sitting between them.